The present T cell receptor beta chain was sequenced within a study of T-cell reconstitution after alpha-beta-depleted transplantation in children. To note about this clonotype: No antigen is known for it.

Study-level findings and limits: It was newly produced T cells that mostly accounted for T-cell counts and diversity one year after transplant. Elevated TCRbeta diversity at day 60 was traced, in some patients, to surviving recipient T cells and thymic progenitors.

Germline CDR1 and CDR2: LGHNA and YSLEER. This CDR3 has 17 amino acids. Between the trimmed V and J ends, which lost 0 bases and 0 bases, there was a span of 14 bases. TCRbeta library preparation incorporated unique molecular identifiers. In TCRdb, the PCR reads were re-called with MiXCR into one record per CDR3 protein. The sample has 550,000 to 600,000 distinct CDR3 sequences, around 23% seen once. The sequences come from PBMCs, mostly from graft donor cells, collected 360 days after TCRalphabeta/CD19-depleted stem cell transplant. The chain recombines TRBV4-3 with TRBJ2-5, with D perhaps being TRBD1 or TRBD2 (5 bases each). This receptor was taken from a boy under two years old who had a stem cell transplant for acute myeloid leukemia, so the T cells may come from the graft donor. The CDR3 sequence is CASSQDGRWGNQETQYF. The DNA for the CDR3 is TGCGCCAGCAGCCAAGATGGGCGTTGGGGGAACCAAGAGACCCAGTACTTC.